This TCR beta chain originates from a study of cytotoxic CD8 clonotypes in ibrutinib-treated CLL. Overall study: Mean yields were 255,043 productive templates and around 98,000 productive rearrangements per sample. Study results and limitations: The study sampled sustained-remission and progressing patients at different times. At the start, clonality exceeded age-matched healthy donors and followed circulating CD8+ T-cell counts.

Deep sequencing aimed at 1 in 200,000 to 1 in 1 million T cells' resolution. Here immunoSEQ multiplex PCR was the method, and the copy in TCRdb shows in-frame clones only, minus some. The sample contains 200,000 to 250,000 clones, 75% to 85% of which appear only once. This CDR3 spans 14 amino acids. CDR1 is SEHNR and CDR2 is FQNEAQ in the germline V gene (reference sequence). Trimming cost V 5 bases and J 7 bases, with 15 bases left between them. To note about this clone: No antigen is known for it.

The sequence was collected from a human donor with chronic lymphocytic leukemia. V and J are TRBV7-9 and TRBJ1-5; D may be TRBD1 (6 bases). Specimen: PBMCs, collected after 12 months of ibrutinib treatment. DNA of the CDR3: TGTGCCAGCAGCCACCCAGGGGCCGGGCAGCCCCAGCATTTT. It codes for CASSHPGAGQPQHF. The whole variable domain, remainder taken from reference TRBV7-9 and TRBJ1-5, is DTGVSQNPRHKITKRGQNVTFRCDPISEHNRLYWYRQTLGQGPEFLTYFQNEAQLEKSRLLSDRFSAERPKGSFSTLEIQRTEQGDSAMYLCASSHPGAGQPQHFGDGTRLSIL.